One T cell receptor (beta chain) is described in this entry. This sample stems from a study of blood T cell repertoires in COVID-19. Study-level information: Both acute and convalescent COVID-19 samples were obtained from the United States, Italy and Spain. PBMCs, B-cell-depleted T cells, or T cells were the source of the cDNA or gDNA that made up the material.

In the original processing: Quantification of nucleated cells was approximated via reference gene primer amplification. Produced via immunoSEQ multiplex PCR; TCRdb's table is partial and in-frame only. V, J and clone size were drawn from that table, and D and trimming were deduced from the DNA. The table records around 92,000 clones, 70% to 90% of them present only once. Deletions cut 6 bases from V and 10 bases from J, with 16 bases between. CDR3 length equals 13 residues. CDR1 is MDHEN, CDR2 SYDVKM, per germline. The TCR comes from a woman aged 60-75 years in a cohort sampled during active or convalescent COVID-19. Sample: peripheral blood. The rearrangement uses TRBV28 and TRBJ2-1; D possibly corresponds to TRBD2 (6 bases). The chain's CDR3 is CASSPGRWAEQFF. In DNA form, the CDR3 reads TGTGCCAGCAGCCCTGGGAGGTGGGCCGAGCAGTTCTTC.